The T cell receptor (beta chain) described here comes from a study of T cells after yellow fever vaccination. TCRdb re-called the 5' RACE reads with MiXCR, one entry per CDR3 protein. The table records 80,000 to 100,000 distinct CDR3 sequences, around 5.5% of them present only once. This CDR3 region has 14 residues. CDR1 SGHNT and CDR2 YYREEE come from the germline V gene (reference sequence). V was trimmed by 7 bases and J by 4 bases, leaving 12 bases between them. The sample consisted of CD8+ T cells sorted from PBMCs, taken 10 days after the yellow fever booster vaccination. This rearrangement joins TRBV5-4 to TRBJ2-6, with unresolved D. This receptor was identified in a man between 18 and 35 years old who received the YFV17D yellow fever vaccine. In DNA form, the CDR3 reads TGTGCCAGCCTATTTGGGCCAGGGGCCAACGTCCTGACTTTC. Translated: CASLFGPGANVLTF.